The rows below give T cell receptor beta chains drawn from one sample of a study of post-analysis software for immune sequencing data. TCRdb passed the PCR reads through MiXCR, listing each CDR3 protein once. This sample carries around 700,000 distinct CDR3 sequences, around 60% of them seen once, and the ten largest clones take 10% to 12%. Sequencing was carried out using blood. The receptors shown here come from a girl aged 2 to 10 with multiple sclerosis. Both conserved end residues are part of each CDR3. A D gene is named only where the DNA matches it firmly. Expanded clones are given a class, and other clones once, few, many or no size at all.

j_gene,v_gene,d_gene,abundance,CDR3aa,CDR3nt
TRBJ2-1,TRBV7-2,TRBD1,many,CASSLVGGPYNEQFF,TGTGCCAGCAGCTTGGTAGGGGGCCCCTACAATGAGCAGTTCTTC
TRBJ2-1,TRBV3-1,-,-,CASSRNLANEQFF,TGTGCCAGCAGCCGTAACCTAGCCAATGAGCAGTTCTTC
TRBJ2-1,TRBV9,TRBD1,-,CASNMDRGSYNEQFF,TGTGCCAGCAACATGGACAGGGGATCCTACAATGAGCAGTTCTTC
TRBJ2-7,TRBV29-1,TRBD2,few,CSVGGLAGFRDYNEQYF,TGCAGCGTTGGGGGGCTAGCGGGTTTCAGGGATTACAATGAGCAGTACTTC
TRBJ2-1,TRBV6-5,-,few,CASRPGDFTKEQFF,TGTGCCAGCAGGCCCGGGGATTTCACTAAAGAGCAGTTCTTC
TRBJ2-3,TRBV6-6,-,-,CASSYLVGYDSDTQYF,TGTGCCAGCAGTTACCTCGTCGGATACGATTCAGATACGCAGTATTTT
TRBJ2-7,TRBV7-8,TRBD2,-,CASSQGLAGVYSYEQYF,TGTGCCAGCAGCCAGGGACTAGCGGGAGTTTACTCCTACGAGCAGTACTTC
TRBJ1-2,TRBV2,-,few,CASSVLDIKYGYTF,TGTGCCAGCAGTGTGTTGGACATAAAATATGGCTACACCTTC
TRBJ1-1,TRBV5-1,-,-,CASSLEYNTEAFF,TGCGCCAGCAGCTTAGAATATAACACTGAAGCTTTCTTT
TRBJ1-1,TRBV15,-,once,CATSRDIGAMNTEAFF,TGTGCCACCAGCAGAGATATCGGGGCCATGAACACTGAAGCTTTCTTT
TRBJ2-7,TRBV5-1,-,few,CASSAAYEQYF,TGCGCCAGCAGCGCCGCCTACGAGCAGTACTTC
TRBJ2-7,TRBV12-3/TRBV12-4,-,-,CASSRQAESEQYF,TGTGCCAGCAGTAGACAGGCTGAAAGCGAGCAGTACTTC
TRBJ1-2,TRBV7-2,-,-,CASSRSRGGNYGYTF,TGTGCCAGCAGCCGAAGCAGGGGTGGGAACTATGGCTACACCTTC
TRBJ2-3,TRBV6-2/TRBV6-3,TRBD2,-,CASRLAGAGTDTQYF,TGTGCCAGCAGATTAGCGGGGGCCGGAACAGATACGCAGTATTTT
TRBJ1-1,TRBV20-1,-,-,CSALRGNTEAFF,TGCAGTGCTCTTAGGGGGAACACTGAAGCTTTCTTT
TRBJ2-3,TRBV20-1,TRBD1,-,CSAYRTGATDTQYF,TGCAGTGCTTACCGGACAGGGGCAACAGATACGCAGTATTTT
TRBJ2-1,TRBV5-1,TRBD2,-,CASRLRLAGVDEQFF,TGCGCCAGCAGACTACGACTAGCGGGAGTCGATGAGCAGTTCTTC
TRBJ2-5,TRBV20-1,TRBD2,-,CSARWREEGKRETQYF,TGCAGTGCTAGGTGGCGGGAGGAAGGTAAAAGAGAGACCCAGTACTTC
TRBJ2-4,TRBV29-1,-,once,CSVGGGGVGKNIQYF,TGCAGCGTGGGAGGGGGAGGGGTTGGGAAAAACATTCAGTACTTC
TRBJ2-4,TRBV6-1,-,-,CAGSEAVTGALAKNIQYF,TGTGCCGGCAGTGAAGCGGTAACCGGGGCGTTAGCCAAAAACATTCAGTACTTC